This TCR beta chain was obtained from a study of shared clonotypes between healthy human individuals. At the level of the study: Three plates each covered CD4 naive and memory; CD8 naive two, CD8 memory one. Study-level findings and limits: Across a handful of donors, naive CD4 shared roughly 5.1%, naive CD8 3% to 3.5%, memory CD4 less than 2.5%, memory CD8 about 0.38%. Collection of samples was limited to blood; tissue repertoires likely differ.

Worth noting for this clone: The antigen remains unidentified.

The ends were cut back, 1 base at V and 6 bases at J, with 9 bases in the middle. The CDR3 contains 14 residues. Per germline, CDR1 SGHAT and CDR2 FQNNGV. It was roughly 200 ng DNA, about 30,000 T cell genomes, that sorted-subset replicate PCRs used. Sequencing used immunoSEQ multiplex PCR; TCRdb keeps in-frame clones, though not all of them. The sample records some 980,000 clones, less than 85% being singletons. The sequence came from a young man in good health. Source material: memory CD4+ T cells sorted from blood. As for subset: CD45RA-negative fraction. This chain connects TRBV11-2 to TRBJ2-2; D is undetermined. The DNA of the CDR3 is TGTGCCAGCAGCTTAGGCCTTTTACCCGGGGAGCTGTTTTTT. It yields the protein CASSLGLLPGELFF.